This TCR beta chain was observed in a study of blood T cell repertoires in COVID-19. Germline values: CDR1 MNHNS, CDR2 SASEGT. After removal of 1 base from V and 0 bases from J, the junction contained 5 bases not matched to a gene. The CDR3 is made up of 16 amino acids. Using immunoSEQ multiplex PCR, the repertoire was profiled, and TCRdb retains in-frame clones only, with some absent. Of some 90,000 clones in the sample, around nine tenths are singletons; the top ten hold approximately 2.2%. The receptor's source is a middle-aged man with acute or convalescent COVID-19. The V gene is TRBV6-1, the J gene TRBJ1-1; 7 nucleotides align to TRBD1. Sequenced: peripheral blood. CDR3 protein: CASSEVGTAMNTEAFF. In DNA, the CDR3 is TGTGCCAGCAGTGAAGTGGGGACAGCGATGAACACTGAAGCTTTCTTT.